The clone carrying this T cell receptor beta chain has just a few counts. Its cognate antigen is unknown. This sample was taken from a study of cytomegalovirus exposure and HLA in healthy donors. Whole-study context: An earlier analysis identified some 110 million unique TCR beta sequences in 170 million or so T cells. Study-wide results and caveats: For most subjects, TCR beta sequences were reported to predict HLA-A and HLA-B alleles with accuracy.

The PCR employed 60 Vbeta primers together with 13 Jbeta primers. Method: immunoSEQ multiplex PCR; TCRdb's copy keeps in-frame clones and lacks some. The data hold about 97,000 clones, with approximately 85% observed a single time. The CDR3 loop spans 14 amino acids. Germline V gene data show CDR1 as MGHDK and CDR2 as SYGVNS. J gave up 3 bases and V 5 bases, and 7 bases lay outside the gene matches. Sequencing input: PBMCs. This chain joins TRBV25-1 and TRBJ2-7, with 7 bases identical to TRBD1. The clonotype comes from a man aged 30-40 years in good health and CMV-seronegative. The CDR3 is CASSPGTEIYEQYF. The CDR3 bases are TGTGCCAGCAGTCCCGGGACAGAGATCTACGAGCAGTACTTC.